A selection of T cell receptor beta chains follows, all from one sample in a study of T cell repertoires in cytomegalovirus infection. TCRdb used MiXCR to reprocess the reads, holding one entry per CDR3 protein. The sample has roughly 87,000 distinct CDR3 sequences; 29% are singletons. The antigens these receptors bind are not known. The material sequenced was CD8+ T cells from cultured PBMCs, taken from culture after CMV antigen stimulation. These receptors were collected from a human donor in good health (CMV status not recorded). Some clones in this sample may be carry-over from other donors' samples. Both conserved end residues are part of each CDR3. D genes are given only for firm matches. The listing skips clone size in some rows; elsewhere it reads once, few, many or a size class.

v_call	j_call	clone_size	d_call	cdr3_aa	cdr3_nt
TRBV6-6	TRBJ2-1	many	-	CASSYGGNYNEQFF	TGTGCCAGCAGTTATGGGGGGAACTACAATGAGCAGTTCTTC
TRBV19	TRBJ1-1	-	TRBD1	CASQSGRLTRDRGSEAFF	TGTGCCAGCCAGAGTGGTCGCCTAACCCGGGACAGGGGGTCCGAAGCTTTCTTT
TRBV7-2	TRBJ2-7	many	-	CASSLGPGTVAPDVEQYF	TGTGCCAGCAGCTTAGGCCCAGGGACCGTAGCCCCGGACGTCGAGCAGTACTTC
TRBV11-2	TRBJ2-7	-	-	CASSFVGSYEQYF	TGTGCCAGCAGCTTTGTTGGGTCCTACGAGCAGTACTTC
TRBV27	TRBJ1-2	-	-	CASPGHSYGYTF	TGTGCCAGCCCTGGGCACAGTTATGGCTACACCTTC
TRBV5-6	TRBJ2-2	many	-	CASSLGATGELFF	TGTGCCAGCAGCTTGGGGGCCACCGGGGAGCTGTTTTTT
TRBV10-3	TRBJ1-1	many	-	CAIGEVRSNTEAFF	TGTGCCATCGGCGAAGTCAGATCGAACACTGAAGCTTTCTTT
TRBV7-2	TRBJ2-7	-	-	CASSLVHHPRDEQYF	TGTGCCAGCAGCTTAGTTCATCACCCCAGGGACGAGCAGTACTTC
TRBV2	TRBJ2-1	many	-	CASSGGGSSYNEQFF	TGTGCCAGCAGTGGTGGGGGGAGCTCCTACAATGAGCAGTTCTTC
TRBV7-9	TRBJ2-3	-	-	CASSLGLALSTDTQYF	TGTGCCAGCAGCTTGGGTCTGGCTCTTAGCACAGATACGCAGTATTTT
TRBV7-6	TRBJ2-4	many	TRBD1	CASSDTGAEWDIQYF	TGTGCCAGCAGCGACACAGGGGCTGAGTGGGACATTCAGTACTTC
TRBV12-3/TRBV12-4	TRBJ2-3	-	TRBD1	CASSWTGGYSDTQYF	TGTGCCAGCAGTTGGACAGGGGGCTACTCAGATACGCAGTATTTT
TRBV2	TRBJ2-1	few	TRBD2	CASRLAGGNEQFF	TGTGCCAGCAGACTAGCGGGGGGCAATGAGCAGTTCTTC
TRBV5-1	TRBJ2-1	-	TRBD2	CASSLPLAGSYNEQFF	TGCGCCAGCAGCTTGCCACTAGCGGGCTCCTACAATGAGCAGTTCTTC
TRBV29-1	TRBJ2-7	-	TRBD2	CSVVGGGVYEQYF	TGCAGCGTCGTAGGCGGGGGGGTCTACGAGCAGTACTTC
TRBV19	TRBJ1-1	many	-	CASRKGTLLHTEAFF	TGTGCCAGTCGAAAAGGGACACTGCTACACACTGAAGCTTTCTTT
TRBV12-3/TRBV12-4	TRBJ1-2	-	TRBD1	CASSHRGLMGRDYGYTF	TGTGCCAGCAGCCACAGGGGATTAATGGGGCGGGACTATGGCTACACCTTC
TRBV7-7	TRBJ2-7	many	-	CASSPYLGGMGEQYF	TGTGCCAGCAGCCCGTATCTGGGTGGAATGGGCGAGCAGTACTTC
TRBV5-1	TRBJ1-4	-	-	CASSNVASEKLFF	TGCGCCAGCAGTAACGTCGCGAGTGAAAAACTGTTTTTT
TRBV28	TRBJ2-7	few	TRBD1	CASSFYRGLSYEQYF	TGTGCCAGCAGTTTTTACAGGGGGCTATCCTACGAGCAGTACTTC
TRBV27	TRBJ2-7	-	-	CASSLYRPQDEQYF	TGTGCCAGCAGTTTATATAGGCCCCAGGACGAGCAGTACTTC
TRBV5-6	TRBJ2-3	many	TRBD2	CASQGLAGIDTQYF	TGTGCCTCCCAGGGACTAGCGGGGATCGATACGCAGTATTTT
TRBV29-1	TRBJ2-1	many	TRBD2	CSVPGTSGGLSGGQFF	TGCAGCGTCCCCGGGACTAGCGGGGGGCTATCGGGAGGGCAGTTCTTC
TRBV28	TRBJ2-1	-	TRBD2	CASSLSASGGNNEQFF	TGTGCCAGCAGTTTATCGGCTAGCGGGGGTAACAATGAGCAGTTCTTC
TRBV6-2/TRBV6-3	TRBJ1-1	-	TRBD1	CASSYERSGGITEAFF	TGTGCCAGCAGTTACGAGAGGTCAGGGGGAATCACTGAAGCTTTCTTT
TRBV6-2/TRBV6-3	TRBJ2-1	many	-	CASSYMEEQFF	TGTGCCAGCAGTTACATGGAGGAGCAGTTCTTC
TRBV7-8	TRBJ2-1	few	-	CASSLDINYNEQFF	TGTGCCAGCAGCTTAGATATAAACTACAATGAGCAGTTCTTC
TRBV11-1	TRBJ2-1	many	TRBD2	CASSLGGGAEGYEQFF	TGTGCCAGCAGCTTGGGCGGGGGGGCCGAGGGGTATGAGCAGTTCTTC
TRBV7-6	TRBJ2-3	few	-	CASSLGLAGSSTDTQYF	TGTGCCAGCAGCTTGGGACTCGCGGGGAGTAGCACAGATACGCAGTATTTT
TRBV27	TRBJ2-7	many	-	CASATSYEQYF	TGTGCCAGCGCGACCTCCTACGAGCAGTACTTC
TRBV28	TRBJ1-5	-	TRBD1	CASRLYPGQGSNQPQHF	TGTGCCAGCAGACTTTACCCGGGACAGGGGAGCAATCAGCCCCAGCATTTT
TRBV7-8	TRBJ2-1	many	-	CASSPERDNGISPGLF	TGTGCCAGCAGCCCAGAACGGGACAACGGAATAAGTCCTGGGCTCTTC
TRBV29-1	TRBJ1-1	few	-	CSALGRLNTEAFF	TGCAGCGCCCTGGGGCGGTTGAACACTGAAGCTTTCTTT
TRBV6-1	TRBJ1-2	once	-	CASSEKQGRGYTF	TGTGCCAGCAGTGAGAAACAGGGTCGGGGCTACACCTTC
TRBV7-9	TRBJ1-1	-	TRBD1	CASRAPQGARTEAFF	TGTGCCAGCAGGGCGCCCCAGGGGGCAAGGACTGAAGCTTTCTTT
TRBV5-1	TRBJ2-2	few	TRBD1	CASRWTGEAGELFF	TGCGCCAGCAGGTGGACAGGGGAGGCCGGGGAGCTGTTTTTT
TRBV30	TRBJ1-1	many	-	CAGGPVNGNTEAFF	TGTGCCGGGGGACCGGTGAACGGGAACACTGAAGCTTTCTTT